The rows below give T cell receptor beta chains drawn from one sample of a study of early stage breast cancer tumors. Generated by immunoSEQ multiplex PCR, the TCRdb table keeps only in-frame clones and is missing some. Of 25,000 to 35,000 clones listed, 80% were seen once; the top ten hold roughly 12%. Input material: blood. The receptors shown here come from a person aged 60 to 70 with breast cancer. CDR3s include the opening cysteine and the closing phenylalanine or tryptophan. A D gene is named only where the DNA matches it firmly. Not all rows give a size; the values are once, few, many and, for expanded clones, a class.

D gene,clone size,V gene,J gene,CDR3 DNA,CDR3 protein
TRBD2,NA,TRBV9,TRBJ2-7,TGTGCCAGCAGCGTAGAACTAGCGGGAGTCTACGAGCAGTACTTC,CASSVELAGVYEQYF
NA,few,TRBV12-1,TRBJ2-7,TGTGCCAGCACCCTACGGGACTCTGAGTACTTC,CASTLRDSEYF
TRBD1,once,TRBV7-2,TRBJ1-2,TGTGCCAGCAGCTTAGCGACAGGGGGCTATGGCTACACCTTC,CASSLATGGYGYTF
NA,once,TRBV9,TRBJ2-7,TGTGCCAGCAGCCCAGCGGTTAGCTACGAGCAGTACTTC,CASSPAVSYEQYF
NA,NA,TRBV6-5,TRBJ1-1,TGTGCCAGCAGTTACAGGGGCCTGAACACTGAAGCTTTCTTT,CASSYRGLNTEAFF
TRBD1,few,TRBV9,TRBJ1-3,TGTGCCAGCAGCCCTTGGACAGGGAGGCTGGGGACAGCCGGCGTATATTTT,CASSPWTGRLGTAGVYF
TRBD1,NA,TRBV5-1,TRBJ1-1,TGCGCCAGCAGCTTGCGTACAGGGGGGGACACTGAAGCTTTCTTT,CASSLRTGGDTEAFF
NA,NA,TRBV25-1,TRBJ2-3,TGTGCCAGCACCGATGGCGGACTAAGCACAGATACGCAGTATTTT,CASTDGGLSTDTQYF
TRBD2,NA,TRBV27,TRBJ2-1,TGTGCCAGCAGTGGACTAGCGGGAGCTTCCGACTTTAATGAGCAGTTCTTC,CASSGLAGASDFNEQFF
NA,NA,TRBV5-4,TRBJ1-1,TGTGCCAGCAGCTTGTCGGGTTTTCGGGACACTGAAGCTTTCTTT,CASSLSGFRDTEAFF
NA,NA,TRBV5-4,TRBJ2-5,TGTGCCAGCAGCTTGGTCCTAGAAGAGACCCAGTACTTC,CASSLVLEETQYF
NA,NA,TRBV23-1,TRBJ2-5,TGCGCCAGCACCCCTTTATGCGGGACAGGGCATCTAGCGGGAGCAGAGACCCAGTACTTC,CASTPLCGTGHLAGAETQYF
NA,once,TRBV4-3,TRBJ1-3,TGCGCCAGCAGCCAAGGTGCGTCTGGAAACACCATATATTTT,CASSQGASGNTIYF
NA,NA,TRBV11-2,TRBJ2-1,TGTGCCAGCAGCTTCTTAGGTGGGTTAGTTTCAGGATCCTACAATGAGCAGTTCTTC,CASSFLGGLVSGSYNEQFF
NA,NA,TRBV6-1,TRBJ1-1,TGTGCCAGCACTCACAGGAAGGGAAAGACTGAAGCTTTCTTT,CASTHRKGKTEAFF
NA,NA,TRBV28,TRBJ1-1,TGTGCCAGCAGTTTAGGCAGGGGAGGGACTGAAGCTTTCTTT,CASSLGRGGTEAFF
TRBD1,NA,TRBV5-1,TRBJ1-1,TGCGCCAGCAGGACTTACGCCGGGACAGGGGGCACTGAAGCTTTCTTT,CASRTYAGTGGTEAFF
NA,NA,TRBV18,TRBJ1-2,TGTGCCAGCTCACCAGGGGGCGACTATGGCTACACCTTC,CASSPGGDYGYTF
NA,few,TRBV19,TRBJ2-2,TGTGCCAGTAGTATCGACAACTGGGAGCTGTTTTTT,CASSIDNWELFF
TRBD1,NA,TRBV7-8,TRBJ1-2,TGTGCCAGCAGCTTAGTTTTTGACAGGGGGACGGACTATGGCTACACCTTC,CASSLVFDRGTDYGYTF
TRBD1,once,TRBV11-1,TRBJ2-7,TGTGCCAGCAGCTTAACACTGCCGGGACAGGGACTCGGCGAGCAGTACTTC,CASSLTLPGQGLGEQYF
NA,NA,TRBV30,TRBJ2-3,TGTGCCTGGAGTCTACAGCCCTCTGGGGATACGCAGTATTTT,CAWSLQPSGDTQYF
TRBD1,NA,TRBV30,TRBJ1-4,TGTGCCCGCCGGACAGGGAAGTCTGAAAAACTGTTTTTT,CARRTGKSEKLFF
TRBD2,NA,TRBV29-1,TRBJ2-3,TGCAGCGTTGAAACTAGCGAGGCAGATACGCAGTATTTT,CSVETSEADTQYF
TRBD1,NA,TRBV9,TRBJ2-2,TGTGCCAGCAGCGTAGCCGAGACAGGGATTCCCGGGGAGCTGTTTTTT,CASSVAETGIPGELFF
TRBD1,NA,TRBV7-2,TRBJ1-2,TGTGCCAGCAGCCAGGACAGGGGGCAGCGAGGCTACACCTTC,CASSQDRGQRGYTF
TRBD1,NA,TRBV11-3,TRBJ1-3,TGTGCCAGCAGCCCCGGACAGGGCCCTGGAAACACCATATATTTT,CASSPGQGPGNTIYF
TRBD2,once,TRBV19,TRBJ2-3,TGTGCCAGTAGTAGTAGCGGGAAAGGAACAGATACGCAGTATTTT,CASSSSGKGTDTQYF
NA,NA,TRBV2,TRBJ2-7,TGTGCCAGCAGTGAGGGCATGTCCTACGAGCAGTACTTC,CASSEGMSYEQYF
TRBD2,NA,TRBV4-3,TRBJ2-2,TGCGCCAGCAGCCAAGTCGTTCTGCTAGCGGCAGCCCCGAACACCGGGGAGCTGTTTTTT,CASSQVVLLAAAPNTGELFF
TRBD1,NA,TRBV25-1,TRBJ1-4,TGTGCCAGCAGTCAGGACAGGAGGAATGAAAAACTGTTTTTT,CASSQDRRNEKLFF
TRBD2,few,TRBV9,TRBJ2-1,TGTGCCAGCAGCGTAGCGTCACTAGCGGGAGTCAGTGAGCAGTTCTTC,CASSVASLAGVSEQFF
TRBD1,NA,TRBV6-5,TRBJ1-2,TGTGCCAGCAGTTCCGGGACAGGGGGCAGCTATGGCTACACCTTC,CASSSGTGGSYGYTF
TRBD1,NA,TRBV5-8,TRBJ2-3,TGTGCCAGCAGCCAGGGACAGGGAACCCGGACAGATACGCAGTATTTT,CASSQGQGTRTDTQYF
NA,NA,TRBV19,TRBJ2-7,TGTGCCAGTAGTATATCCCGAGACAGTTCCTACGAGCAGTACTTC,CASSISRDSSYEQYF
NA,few,TRBV6-1,TRBJ1-1,TGTGCCAGCAGTGTGGGAGTGAACACTGAAGCTTTCTTT,CASSVGVNTEAFF
TRBD1,NA,TRBV19,TRBJ1-5,TGTGCCAGTAGTATGTTGTCGGGACAGGGATATCAGCCCCAGCATTTT,CASSMLSGQGYQPQHF
NA,medium-sized,TRBV7-2,TRBJ2-7,TGTGCCAGCAGCTTCCTCTACGAGCAGTACTTC,CASSFLYEQYF
NA,NA,TRBV27,TRBJ2-3,TGTGCCAGCAGCCGCGGGGCTAGCGCCACAGATACGCAGTATTTT,CASSRGASATDTQYF
TRBD1,NA,TRBV7-2,TRBJ2-5,TGTGCCAGCAGCCGACAGGGATCGGGAGAGACCCAGTACTTC,CASSRQGSGETQYF
NA,NA,TRBV29-1,TRBJ1-1,TGCAGCGCTGATTTGACAGGTCTGAACACTGAAGCTTTCTTT,CSADLTGLNTEAFF
TRBD1,NA,TRBV11-3,TRBJ2-1,TGTGCCAGCAGCCCTCAGTCAGGGGGTAATGAGCAGTTCTTC,CASSPQSGGNEQFF
NA,NA,TRBV12-5,TRBJ2-3,TGTGCTAGTGGTTCCGGGACACTAAACACAGATACGCAGTATTTT,CASGSGTLNTDTQYF
TRBD2,few,TRBV18,TRBJ2-3,TGTGCCAGCTCACCACCGGGACTAGCGAGCGGAAATACGCAGTATTTT,CASSPPGLASGNTQYF
NA,NA,TRBV2,TRBJ1-5,TGTGCCAGCAGTGAAATGGCCACCAGCGGTCCCCAGCATTTT,CASSEMATSGPQHF
NA,NA,TRBV5-6,TRBJ2-1,TGTGCCAGCAGCCCCCTGGGGGGACCCGCCAATGAGCAGTTCTTC,CASSPLGGPANEQFF
NA,NA,TRBV4-3,TRBJ2-7,TGCGCCAGCAGCCAAGATTATCAATCTTCCTACGAGCAGTACTTC,CASSQDYQSSYEQYF
TRBD1,NA,TRBV19,TRBJ1-5,TGTGCCAGTAGCCCAGGGGGGATTCAGCCCCAGCATTTT,CASSPGGIQPQHF
NA,once,TRBV7-9,TRBJ1-2,TGTGCCAGCAGCTTAGAGAGGCAGTCCGATGGCTACACCTTC,CASSLERQSDGYTF
TRBD1,NA,TRBV5-1,TRBJ1-1,TGCGCCAGCGAACCGGGACAGATGAACACTGAAGCTTTCTTT,CASEPGQMNTEAFF
TRBD2,few,TRBV15,TRBJ2-7,TGTGCCACCAGCACAAGAACTAGCGAAACCGTGCAGTACTTC,CATSTRTSETVQYF
TRBD1,NA,TRBV15,TRBJ1-1,TGTGCCACCAGCCGACAGGGGGGGAACACTGAAGCTTTCTTT,CATSRQGGNTEAFF
NA,NA,TRBV23-1,TRBJ2-3,TGCGCCAGCAGCCTATCTGCGGCGGAGCCTAGCACAGATACGCAGTATTTT,CASSLSAAEPSTDTQYF
NA,once,TRBV30,TRBJ1-1,TGTGCCTGGAGTCCGAATCCGAGCACTGAAGCTTTCTTT,CAWSPNPSTEAFF
TRBD2,NA,TRBV7-2,TRBJ2-3,TGTGCCAGCAGCTACCGGGAGGGCCGACCGCATACGCAGTATTTT,CASSYREGRPHTQYF